Each of the 12 T cell receptor beta chains below was sequenced from the same sample in a study of blood T cell repertoires in COVID-19. Produced via immunoSEQ multiplex PCR; TCRdb's table is partial and in-frame only. Here the sample spans about 54,000 clones, 90% being singletons. Sample: peripheral blood. The source is a middle-aged man with acute or convalescent COVID-19.

The CDR3 protein is CASRDPGLRETQYF. The DNA for the CDR3 is TGCGCCAGCAGAGACCCGGGACTGCGAGAGACCCAGTACTTC. This sequence joins TRBV5-1 and TRBJ2-5; tentative D call: TRBD2 (6 bases). The V gene lost 5 bases and the J gene lost 4 bases, with 15 bases spanning the gap. The V gene's germline CDR1 is SGHRS and CDR2 YFSETQ. The CDR3 is 14 residues long.

J is TRBJ2-1 and V is TRBV7-9; D is ambiguous. V lost 4 bases and J lost 4, with 11 bases in between. The CDR3 has 14 residues. Germline assignment: CDR1 SEHNR and CDR2 FQNEAQ (reference sequence). As DNA, the CDR3 is TGTGCCAGCAGCTCCAGGCCTCGGTACAATGAGCAGTTCTTC. Protein: CASSSRPRYNEQFF. The full variable domain, rest sourced from reference TRBV7-9 and TRBJ2-1, is DTGVSQNPRHKITKRGQNVTFRCDPISEHNRLYWYRQTLGQGPEFLTYFQNEAQLEKSRLLSDRFSAERPKGSFSTLEIQRTEQGDSAMYLCASSSRPRYNEQFFGPGTRLTVL.

V and J are TRBV28 and TRBJ1-2; D not resolved. Looked up from germline, CDR1 is MDHEN and CDR2 is SYDVKM. This CDR3 has 13 amino acids. V lost 2 bases and J 2 bases, leaving 6 bases between the germline ends. The CDR3: CASSLPQNYGYTF. CDR3 bases: TGTGCCAGCAGTTTACCTCAGAACTATGGCTACACCTTC.

V and J are TRBV29-1 and TRBJ1-2; 7 nucleotides align to TRBD1. CDR3 length: 14 residues. With 3 bases clipped from V and 8 bases from J, the junction kept 12 bases outside the gene matches. From germline, CDR1 is SQVTM and CDR2 ANQGSEA. CDR3 sequence: CSVEEVTGPWGYTF. The CDR3 DNA follows: TGCAGCGTTGAGGAGGTGACAGGGCCTTGGGGCTACACCTTC. Full variable domain (missing parts from reference TRBV29-1 and TRBJ1-2): SAVISQKPSRDICQRGTSLTIQCQVDSQVTMMFWYRQQPGQSLTLIATANQGSEATYESGFVIDKFPISRPNLTFSTLTVSNMSPEDSSIYLCSVEEVTGPWGYTFGSGTRLTVV.

The rearrangement uses TRBV18 and TRBJ2-1, with TRBD2 as a possible D gene (5 bases). The CDR3 loop spans 15 amino acids. The V gene lost 1 base and the J gene lost 3 bases, with 10 bases spanning the gap. CDR1 is KGHSH, CDR2 LQKENI, per germline. The CDR3 sequence is CASSPQADLYNEQFF. CDR3 DNA: TGTGCCAGCTCACCACAAGCGGACCTCTACAATGAGCAGTTCTTC.

In DNA, the CDR3 is TGTGCCAGCAGGCCAGGACTAGTTGGCTACGAGCAGTACTTC. As protein: CASRPGLVGYEQYF. The gene calls are TRBV28 and TRBJ2-7; the match to TRBD2 covers 7 bases. The CDR3 extends over 14 amino acids. The junction had 8 bases not matched to a gene; V was cut back by 6 bases and J by 3 bases. Germline CDR1 and CDR2: MDHEN and SYDVKM.

The chain employs TRBV18 and TRBJ2-5; a weak D match, TRBD1 (6 bases). Trimming stripped 6 bases from V and 4 bases from J, with 15 bases between. Germline V lookup: CDR1 KGHSH, CDR2 LQKENI. This CDR3 region has 14 residues. The CDR3 DNA reads TGTGCCAGCTCCCTAGTGGACAGCCGAGAGACCCAGTACTTC. Protein sequence: CASSLVDSRETQYF.

CDR3 sequence reads: CASNRGPGWGETQYF. DNA of the CDR3: TGTGCCAGCAATAGAGGGCCGGGCTGGGGAGAGACCCAGTACTTC. The genes are TRBV6-6 and TRBJ2-5; tentatively, D is TRBD2 (5 bases). Deletions cut 7 bases from V and 4 bases from J, with 19 bases between. Per germline, CDR1 MNHNY and CDR2 SVGAGI (reference sequence). The CDR3 is 15 amino acids.

The J gene is TRBJ2-3, the V gene TRBV4-2, with TRBD2 matching over 10 bases. The CDR3 extends over 14 amino acids. CDR1 and CDR2 (germline): LGHNA, YNFKEQ. Trimming removed 4 bases from V and 6 bases from J; junction bases left unmatched: 4. CDR3 amino acids: CASSPRLAGDTQYF. The CDR3 DNA follows: TGTGCCAGCAGCCCAAGACTAGCGGGTGATACGCAGTATTTT.

The chain has TRBV7-9 and TRBJ2-7; tentatively, D is TRBD2 (5 bases). Germline CDR1 SEHNR, CDR2 FQNEAQ (reference sequence). CDR3 size: 15 residues. V lost 3 bases to trimming and J lost 5 bases, with 17 bases between them. In DNA, the CDR3 is TGTGCCAGCAGCTTCCCCGTGTCCGGGATGGACGAGCAGTACTTC. This codes for CASSFPVSGMDEQYF.

This sequence joins TRBV9 and TRBJ1-1; no clear D gene. This CDR3 comprises 13 residues. The V end lost 5 bases, the J end lost 0 bases, and 8 bases lay between the germline ends. Germline V gives CDR1 SGDLS, CDR2 YYNGEE. The CDR3 nucleotides read TGTGCCAGCAGACGACACTTGAACACTGAAGCTTTCTTT. This gives the protein CASRRHLNTEAFF.

V is TRBV5-4 and J is TRBJ2-5; D gene uncertain. Trimming took 0 bases from V and 2 from J, leaving 8 bases between them. The CDR3 covers 14 residues. Germline assignment: CDR1 SGHNT and CDR2 YYREEE (reference sequence). The chain's CDR3 is CASSLEGVQETQYF. The CDR3 DNA sequence: TGTGCCAGCAGCTTGGAAGGAGTACAAGAGACCCAGTACTTC.